The 16 T cell receptor beta chains below were found in one sample sequenced in a study of blood T cell repertoires in COVID-19. Using immunoSEQ multiplex PCR, the repertoire was profiled, and TCRdb retains in-frame clones only, with some absent. The sample records 35,000 to 50,000 clones, around 85% being singletons. Material for sequencing was peripheral blood. The source is a human donor in a cohort sampled during active COVID-19.

The chain couples TRBV10-3 to TRBJ2-3; TRBD2 matches at 13 bases. The CDR3 spans 18 residues. Germline CDR1 and CDR2: ENHRY and SYGVKD. With V trimmed by 3 bases and J by 4 bases, 10 bases remained unmatched. In nucleotides, the CDR3 is TGTGCCATCAGTGACCCCGGACTAGCGGGGGCCCCGCCAGATACGCAGTATTTT. Protein sequence: CAISDPGLAGAPPDTQYF.

The chain is built from TRBV5-1 and TRBJ2-2; TRBD1 agrees at 11 bases. The CDR3 extends over 15 amino acids. Germline lookup yields CDR1 SGHRS and CDR2 YFSETQ. V lost 6 bases and J lost 4; bases outside the gene matches: 5. CDR3 bases: TGCGCCAGCACCGGACAGGGGGCGGTCACCGGGGAGCTGTTTTTT. Protein product: CASTGQGAVTGELFF.

This clone was seen a handful of times. The V and J genes are TRBV6-5 and TRBJ1-6; D is unresolved. The V and J ends lost 0 bases and 8 bases respectively, with 8 bases between them. From germline, CDR1 is MNHEY and CDR2 SVGAGI. The CDR3 is 14 amino acids. In DNA, the CDR3 is TGTGCCAGCAGTTACTCACCCCTATATTCACCCCTCCACTTT. Translating it yields CASSYSPLYSPLHF.

A few counts support this clone. The V and J genes are TRBV30 and TRBJ1-1; no clear D gene. From germline, CDR1 is GTSNPN and CDR2 SVGIG (reference sequence). V gave up 2 bases and J gave up 5 bases, with 15 bases separating them. The CDR3 has 14 amino acids. The CDR3 loop is CAWSILSSGTEAFF. The CDR3 region has the DNA TGTGCCTGGAGTATACTCAGTAGCGGGACTGAAGCTTTCTTT.

The V call is TRBV6-6, the J call TRBJ1-4; the match to TRBD1 covers 7 bases. The CDR3 runs 15 residues. The ends lost 5 bases at V and 7 bases at J; junction bases unmatched: 10. The germline V gene has CDR1 MNHNY and CDR2 SVGAGI (reference sequence). The chain's CDR3 is CASSRGGRGAEKLFF. CDR3 sequence (DNA): TGTGCCAGCAGTCGCGGGGGCAGGGGGGCTGAAAAACTGTTTTTT.

This sequence joins TRBV6-6 and TRBJ1-1; TRBD1 matches 7 bases. Germline loops: CDR1 MNHNY, CDR2 SVGAGI (reference sequence). The CDR3 has 14 residues. After removal of 2 bases from V and 5 bases from J, the junction contained 5 bases not matched to a gene. The CDR3 nucleotides are TGTGCCAGCAGTTACACCTCAGGGGGAACTGAAGCTTTCTTT. Translating gives CASSYTSGGTEAFF.

The rearrangement links TRBV18 to TRBJ1-2; tentative D call: TRBD1 (5 bases). Germline V gene sequence: CDR1 KGHSH, CDR2 LQKENI. V lost 3 bases and J 4 bases, leaving 12 bases between the germline ends. The CDR3 loop spans 14 amino acids. Written as DNA, the CDR3 is TGTGCCAGCTCACCTCTCGGGGGATCCTATGGCTACACCTTC. As protein: CASSPLGGSYGYTF.

The V and J genes are TRBV4-3 and TRBJ2-7; 7 bases align to TRBD1. The CDR3 spans 15 residues. CDR1 and CDR2 from the germline V gene are LGHNA and YSLEER. After removal of 2 bases from V and 0 bases from J, the junction contained 4 bases not matched to a gene. The CDR3 spells CASSQRRQGSYEQYF. In DNA, the CDR3 is TGCGCCAGCAGCCAAAGGCGACAGGGCTCCTACGAGCAGTACTTC.

The chain combines TRBV20-1 with TRBJ2-7; tentatively, D is TRBD1 (5 bases). The CDR3 is made up of 11 amino acids. Per the germline V gene, CDR1 is DFQATT and CDR2 is SNEGSKA (reference sequence). Trimming removed 5 bases from V and 6 bases from J, with 11 bases in between. CDR3 in DNA: TGCAGTGCTTCTCAGGGTGGCGAGCAGTACTTC. Translation gives CSASQGGEQYF.

This clone has only a few counts. The gene calls are TRBV11-2 and TRBJ1-5, with D possibly being TRBD1 (5 bases). Trimming left V 8 bases short and J 7 bases short, with 21 bases between. This CDR3 has 15 residues. Germline-derived CDR1 and CDR2 are SGHAT and FQNNGV. In nucleotides, the CDR3 is TGTGCCAGCTCCTCTCTAACAGGAATAGGCCAGCCCCAGCATTTT. Its translation: CASSSLTGIGQPQHF. Drawing the rest from reference TRBV11-2 and TRBJ1-5, the complete variable domain is EAGVAQSPRYKIIEKRQSVAFWCNPISGHATLYWYQQILGQGPKLLIQFQNNGVVDDSQLPKDRFSAERLKGVDSTLKIQPAKLEDSAVYLCASSSLTGIGQPQHFGDGTRLSIL.

This clone appeared a single time. This chain connects TRBV5-8 to TRBJ1-2, with 9 bases matching TRBD1. Germline V CDR1 and CDR2: SGHTS, YDEGEE. The CDR3 covers 14 residues. Trimming removed 0 bases from V and 8 bases from J; junction bases left unmatched: 5. Here the CDR3 DNA reads TGTGCCAGCAGCTTGGTAGGGACAGGGAACGGCTACACCTTC. It translates to CASSLVGTGNGYTF.

The V and J genes are TRBV7-2 and TRBJ1-1, with a tentative D call TRBD1 (5 bases). Germline CDR1 is SGHTA and CDR2 is FQGNSA. With 5 bases removed from V and 6 bases from J, the gap between germline ends came to 13 bases. CDR3 size: 13 residues. CDR3 protein: CASSRKQGSEAFF. CDR3 nucleotides: TGTGCCAGCAGCCGAAAGCAGGGTTCTGAAGCTTTCTTT.

This rearrangement joins TRBV5-1 to TRBJ2-4, with 8 nucleotides matching TRBD1. The V and J ends lost 4 bases and 6 bases, in that order; junction bases with no gene match: 27. This CDR3 comprises 21 residues. Looked up from germline, CDR1 is SGHRS and CDR2 is YFSETQ. The CDR3 sequence is CASSPGLGTGSGRVLRNIQYF. The DNA of the CDR3 is TGCGCCAGCAGCCCAGGCCTTGGGACAGGTTCAGGTCGGGTCCTCCGAAACATTCAGTACTTC.

In this sample, this clone turned up a few times. The genes are TRBV2 and TRBJ2-5, with D hard to call. The CDR3 has 12 amino acids. Germline V CDR1 and CDR2: SNHLY, FYNNEI. Between the trimmed V and J ends, which lost 4 bases and 5 bases, there was a span of 8 bases. The CDR3 bases are TGTGCCAGCAGTGGTGAGTTGGAGACCCAGTACTTC. Its protein product is CASSGELETQYF. Filled out from reference TRBV2 and TRBJ2-5, the complete variable domain reads EPEVTQTPSHQVTQMGQEVILRCVPISNHLYFYWYRQILGQKVEFLVSFYNNEISEKSEIFDDQFSVERPDGSNFTLKIRSTKLEDSAMYFCASSGELETQYFGPGTRLLVL.

The V call is TRBV5-1, the J call TRBJ2-1; D is perhaps TRBD1 (6 bases). The CDR3 is 13 amino acids. Per germline, CDR1 SGHRS and CDR2 YFSETQ. V was clipped by 2 bases and J by 6 bases, with 9 bases between them. CDR3 in amino acids: CASSFGTINEQFF. The CDR3 region has the DNA TGCGCCAGCAGCTTCGGGACAATCAATGAGCAGTTCTTC.

V gene TRBV28 combines with J gene TRBJ2-5; TRBD2 is a possible D gene (6 bases). Trimming removed 1 base at V and 4 bases at J, with 19 bases between. This CDR3 spans 17 amino acids. Germline V lookup: CDR1 MDHEN, CDR2 SYDVKM. CDR3 amino acids: CASSLLGRGVGGETQYF. The CDR3 DNA is TGTGCCAGCAGTTTATTGGGCCGGGGTGTGGGGGGAGAGACCCAGTACTTC.